The 30 T cell receptor beta chains given below trace back to one sample, sequenced in a study of blood T cells in healthy people across ages. A J-beta primer mix and a sample-barcoded 5' primer were used in a second PCR of about 7 to 12 cycles. TCRdb fed the 5' RACE reads into MiXCR, producing one record per CDR3 protein. The table shows around 780,000 distinct CDR3 sequences, with 20% to 30% occurring only once. The sample was also reused in another study, on T cells of mothers and their children.

The sample taken for sequencing was blood. Receptors originate from a boy aged 5 to 17 in good health.

The J gene is TRBJ2-7, the V gene TRBV18; D possibly corresponds to TRBD1 (6 bases). This CDR3 contains 15 residues. CDR1 KGHSH and CDR2 LQKENI come from the germline V gene. The ends were cut back, 3 bases at V and 4 bases at J, with 16 bases in the middle. The CDR3 spells CASSPQLQGSYEQYF. CDR3 nucleotides: TGTGCCAGCTCACCCCAACTACAGGGTTCGTACGAGCAGTACTTC.

This chain links TRBV5-1 with TRBJ2-5; TRBD2 aligns across 7 bases. The CDR3 spans 17 residues. V gave up 0 bases and J gave up 5 bases; unmatched junction bases: 13. CDR1 and CDR2 (germline): SGHRS, YFSETQ. The CDR3 region has the DNA TGCGCCAGCAGCTTGGGGCCTAGCGGCCGGTGGGATGAGACCCAGTACTTC. It encodes CASSLGPSGRWDETQYF.

The rearrangement uses TRBV2 and TRBJ2-5; 7 positions match TRBD2. The CDR3 totals 14 residues. The trim removed 5 bases at V and 5 bases at J, leaving 8 bases unmatched. The germline V gene encodes CDR1 SNHLY and CDR2 FYNNEI. Here the CDR3 reads CASSPRLARETQYF. In DNA, the CDR3 is TGTGCCAGCAGTCCTCGACTAGCTCGGGAGACCCAGTACTTC.

At least ten counts were recorded for this clonotype. The chain has TRBV20-1 and TRBJ2-5, with 9 bases identical to TRBD2. There are 13 residues in the CDR3. Trimming removed 2 bases from V and 3 bases from J; junction bases left unmatched: 1. Germline V gene data show CDR1 as DFQATT and CDR2 as SNEGSKA (reference sequence). The CDR3 is CSARLAGKETQYF. The CDR3 DNA reads TGCAGTGCTAGACTAGCGGGGAAAGAGACCCAGTACTTC.

This clonotype was observed a single time. The V gene is TRBV7-3, the J gene TRBJ2-3; D is tentatively TRBD1 or TRBD2 (6 bases each). The CDR3 has 15 amino acids. The V gene's germline CDR1 is SGHTA and CDR2 FQGTGA. V was pared by 4 bases and J by 2 bases, with 13 bases between. CDR3 bases: TGTGCCAGCAGCTCAAAACGGGGGCACACAGATACGCAGTATTTT. Its translation: CASSSKRGHTDTQYF.

The chain carries TRBV18 and TRBJ2-1; 7 bases line up with TRBD2. The CDR3 sequence is 18 residues long. Unmatched junction bases numbered 11, after V lost 0 bases and J lost 3 bases. Germline lookup yields CDR1 KGHSH and CDR2 LQKENI. The CDR3, as DNA: TGTGCCAGCTCACCACCGTCGCTAGCGGCAACTTTCTACAATGAGCAGTTCTTC. The encoded protein is CASSPPSLAATFYNEQFF.

This clonotype turned up a few times. A junction end diverges from the germline sequence, so it may reflect a read error. Written as DNA, the CDR3 is TGCGTCAGCAGCCGAGCGGGACAGGGGTGGTCGGAGACCCAGTACTTC. This encodes CVSSRAGQGWSETQYF. The J gene is TRBJ2-5, the V gene TRBV4-1; 10 nucleotides line up with TRBD1. This CDR3 is 16 amino acids long. Germline CDR1 MGHRA, CDR2 YSYEKL.

Notes on this clonotype: Relative to the germline gene, one junction end is altered; a read error may explain this. V is TRBV7-9 and J is TRBJ1-2, with a possible D match to TRBD1 (5 bases). CDR3 length: 13 residues. Germline CDR1 reads SEHNR; CDR2 reads FQNEAQ (reference sequence). The CDR3 reads CASSPQSGSFFFF. In DNA, the CDR3 is TGTGCCAGCAGCCCCCAGTCAGGGAGCTTCTTCTTCTTC.

This clonotype is medium-sized within its sample. The CDR3 protein is CASSQGESSYNEQFF. The CDR3 nucleotides are TGTGCCAGCAGCCAAGGTGAGAGCTCCTACAATGAGCAGTTCTTC. The V call is TRBV4-2, the J call TRBJ2-1; D uncertain. V was pared by 1 base and J by 0 bases, with 7 bases between. CDR1 and CDR2 from the germline V gene are LGHNA and YNFKEQ. The length of the CDR3 is 15 residues.

There are a few counts of this clonotype. The CDR3 here is CASNNLQESTEAFF. The CDR3 region has the DNA TGTGCCAGCAACAACCTGCAGGAGAGCACTGAAGCTTTCTTT. The rearrangement links TRBV12-3 or TRBV12-4 to TRBJ1-1; the D is unclear. The germline V and J ends were trimmed by 7 bases and 4 bases, with 16 bases remaining between them. This CDR3 has 14 amino acids.

This clonotype has a handful of counts. This chain links TRBV5-4 with TRBJ2-1, with no clear D. The germline V gene encodes CDR1 SGHNT and CDR2 YYREEE (reference sequence). This CDR3 region has 13 residues. V lost 0 bases and J 7 bases, leaving 8 bases between the germline ends. CDR3 bases: TGTGCCAGCAGCTTGGTCCACGGGAATGAGCAGTTCTTC. Encoded protein: CASSLVHGNEQFF.

This clonotype was counted a few times. The chain recombines TRBV7-8 with TRBJ1-4; 9 bases line up with TRBD1. The V gene end was trimmed by 2 bases and the J gene end by 6 bases; junction bases not matched to a gene: 10. Germline values: CDR1 SGHVS, CDR2 FQNEAQ. The CDR3 runs to 17 residues. CDR3 coding DNA: TGTGCCAGCAGCTTAAGGACAGGGGACTTTTCTGATGAAAAACTGTTTTTT. Amino acid sequence: CASSLRTGDFSDEKLFF.

A few counts support this clonotype. The V call is TRBV20-1, the J call TRBJ2-5; 13 bases match TRBD2. The CDR3 loop spans 14 amino acids. With 3 bases clipped from V and 5 bases from J, the junction kept 3 bases outside the gene matches. Germline CDR1 reads DFQATT; CDR2 reads SNEGSKA (reference sequence). CDR3 in DNA: TGCAGTGCTAGGGGGACTAGCGGGGCGGAGACCCAGTACTTC. Translated, it gives CSARGTSGAETQYF.

This rearrangement joins TRBV20-1 to TRBJ2-2, with TRBD2 matching 9 bases. CDR1 and CDR2 (germline): DFQATT, SNEGSKA (reference sequence). The CDR3 has 15 amino acids. V lost 5 bases, J lost 5 bases, and 9 bases stayed unmatched. CDR3 loop: CSAPLAGLGTGELFF. The CDR3, as DNA: TGCAGTGCTCCGCTAGCGGGGCTTGGGACCGGGGAGCTGTTTTTT.

This clonotype was found a few times. The chain recombines TRBV7-8 with TRBJ1-5; D gene ambiguous. The CDR3 has 14 amino acids. Germline-derived CDR1 and CDR2 are SGHVS and FQNEAQ. Deletions cut 1 base from V and 0 bases from J, with 4 bases between. The CDR3 region is CASSLVLSNQPQHF. CDR3 DNA sequence: TGTGCCAGCAGCTTAGTACTTAGCAATCAGCCCCAGCATTTT.

On this clonotype: A read error may account for a junction end that differs from germline. The V and J genes are TRBV10-3 and TRBJ2-1; D may match TRBD1 or TRBD2 (5 bases each). This CDR3 has 13 amino acids. From germline, CDR1 is ENHRY and CDR2 SYGVKD. The CDR3 here is CAINGQGDPERYF. CDR3 nucleotide sequence: TGTGCCATCAACGGGCAGGGAGACCCCGAGCGGTACTTC.

The chain has TRBV7-2 and TRBJ1-2, with TRBD1 as a possible D gene (5 bases). Germline V gene lookup returns CDR1 SGHTA and CDR2 FQGNSA. This CDR3 is 16 amino acids long. V was trimmed by 7 bases and J by 4 bases, leaving 22 bases between them. The CDR3 nucleotides are TGTGCCAGCACCGGAAAGAGTCGGGGGATGGGCTATGGCTACACCTTC. Protein product: CASTGKSRGMGYGYTF.

The gene calls are TRBV2 and TRBJ2-7; 9 bases align to TRBD1. This CDR3 has 13 residues. J gave up 5 bases and V 9 bases, and 8 bases lay outside the gene matches. Germline assignment: CDR1 SNHLY and CDR2 FYNNEI. The CDR3 here is CARGGQGNDEQYF. Here the CDR3 DNA reads TGTGCCAGGGGGGGACAGGGTAACGACGAGCAGTACTTC.

The rearrangement uses TRBV29-1 and TRBJ1-5, with 8 bases identical to TRBD1. Per germline, CDR1 SQVTM and CDR2 ANQGSEA. The CDR3 runs to 13 residues. The V segment lost 7 bases and the J segment 6 bases; nucleotides outside the gene matches: 8. CDR3 in DNA: TGCAGCGCCGGACAGGGTGGCGGTCAGCCCCAGCATTTT. It codes for CSAGQGGGQPQHF.

This clonotype was seen a single time. CDR3 nucleotides: TGTGCCAGCAGCTTAGGCCTCCAGGGAGTCTATGGCTACACCTTC. This codes for CASSLGLQGVYGYTF. This rearrangement joins TRBV13 to TRBJ1-2; D might be TRBD1 (5 bases). Trimming took off 0 bases at V and 4 bases at J, with 12 bases between the two ends. The germline CDR1 and CDR2 sequences are PRHDT and FYEKMQ (reference sequence). This CDR3 region has 15 residues.

In this sample, this clonotype turned up once. The gene calls are TRBV5-1 and TRBJ1-6; the D gene is possibly TRBD1 (5 bases). The CDR3 loop spans 14 amino acids. Germline V gene sequence: CDR1 SGHRS, CDR2 YFSETQ. Deletions cut 0 bases from V and 9 bases from J, with 10 bases between. CDR3 nucleotides: TGCGCCAGCAGCTTGGAAGGGGCCGGTTCACCCCTCCACTTT. Amino acid sequence: CASSLEGAGSPLHF.

J is TRBJ1-1 and V is TRBV2; 7 nucleotides match TRBD1. The germline gives CDR1 SNHLY, CDR2 FYNNEI. The trim removed 4 bases at V and 4 bases at J, leaving 3 bases unmatched. The CDR3 is 13 residues long. This chain's CDR3 is CASSGDRVTEAFF. The CDR3 coding sequence is TGTGCCAGCAGTGGAGACAGGGTCACTGAAGCTTTCTTT.

J is TRBJ2-5 and V is TRBV5-5, with D uncertain. Trimming left V 8 bases short and J 3 bases short, with 17 bases between. CDR1 is SGHKS and CDR2 is YYEKEE in the germline V gene (reference sequence). This CDR3 is 14 amino acids long. As DNA, the CDR3 is TGTGCCAGTAGTTACGGCCCCTTAGAAGAGACCCAGTACTTC. It is translated as CASSYGPLEETQYF.

This clonotype turned up a few times. The rearrangement uses TRBV6-6 and TRBJ1-4, with D possibly TRBD1 on 5 matching bases. V was shortened by 2 bases and J by 8 bases, with 12 bases between the two germline ends. Looked up from germline, CDR1 is MNHNY and CDR2 is SVGAGI (reference sequence). CDR3 length: 14 amino acids. The CDR3 loop is CASSYARAEEKLFF. The DNA of the CDR3 is TGTGCCAGCAGTTACGCCAGGGCAGAGGAAAAACTGTTTTTT.

This clonotype has only a few counts. The genes are TRBV29-1 and TRBJ1-1; the D is unclear. In germline, CDR1 is SQVTM, CDR2 ANQGSEA. The CDR3 contains 13 residues. The V end was cut by 2 bases, the J end by 2 bases, with 9 bases between. The CDR3 is CSVETHPNTEAFF. The CDR3 nucleotides read TGCAGCGTTGAAACCCATCCAAACACTGAAGCTTTCTTT.

This rearrangement joins TRBV29-1 to TRBJ1-1, with D unresolved. CDR3 size: 12 residues. The germline V and J ends were trimmed by 4 bases and 5 bases, with 11 bases remaining between them. From germline, CDR1 is SQVTM and CDR2 ANQGSEA. The CDR3 spells CSVAQTGTEAFF. DNA of the CDR3: TGCAGCGTTGCACAAACCGGGACTGAAGCTTTCTTT.

V usage is TRBV28 and J usage is TRBJ2-3, with D possibly being TRBD1 or TRBD2 (5 bases each). The V end lost 2 bases, the J end lost 5 bases, and 23 bases lay between the germline ends. The germline V gene has CDR1 MDHEN and CDR2 SYDVKM. The CDR3 sequence is 18 residues long. This CDR3 reads CASSLPRDAEGQGDTQYF. Written as DNA, the CDR3 is TGTGCCAGCAGTTTACCTCGGGACGCGGAAGGCCAGGGAGATACGCAGTATTTT.

This clonotype was seen more than once but under ten times. The junction and the germline gene differ at one end; a read error may be behind it. The V and J genes are TRBV7-7 and TRBJ2-5, with 11 positions matching TRBD1. With the DNA end fitting TRBJ2-1 better, the J assignment may be wrong. In germline, CDR1 is SSHAT, CDR2 FNYEAQ (reference sequence). The CDR3 is 13 amino acids. The CDR3: CASSRDRGIEQFF. For the CDR3, the DNA is TGTGCTAGCAGTAGGGACAGGGGGATTGAGCAGTTCTTC.

This rearrangement joins TRBV5-1 to TRBJ2-5; D is unclear. CDR1 and CDR2 from the germline V gene are SGHRS and YFSETQ. V lost 5 bases and J 2 bases, leaving 16 bases between the germline ends. This CDR3 has 15 amino acids. CDR3 sequence reads: CASRYIGPGQETQYF. CDR3 DNA sequence: TGCGCCAGCAGATATATTGGGCCAGGACAAGAGACCCAGTACTTC.

This clonotype turned up a few times. The gene calls are TRBV6-5 and TRBJ1-4; no definite D call. Germline lookup yields CDR1 MNHEY and CDR2 SVGAGI. V lost 5 bases, J lost 0 bases, and 10 bases lay in between. The CDR3 has 15 residues. The CDR3 DNA sequence: TGTGCCAGCAGTCCTTTTCCTGCAACTAATGAAAAACTGTTTTTT. Translated: CASSPFPATNEKLFF.